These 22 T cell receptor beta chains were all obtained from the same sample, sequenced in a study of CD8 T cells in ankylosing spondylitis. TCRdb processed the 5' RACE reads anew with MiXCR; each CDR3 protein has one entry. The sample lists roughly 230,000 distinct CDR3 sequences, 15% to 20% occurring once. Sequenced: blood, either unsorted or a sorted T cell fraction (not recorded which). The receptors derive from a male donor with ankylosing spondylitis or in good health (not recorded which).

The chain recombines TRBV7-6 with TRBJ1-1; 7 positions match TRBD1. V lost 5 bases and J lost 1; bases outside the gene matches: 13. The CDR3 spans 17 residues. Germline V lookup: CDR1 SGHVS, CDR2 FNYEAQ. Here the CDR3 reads CASSPSPVTGQNTEAFF. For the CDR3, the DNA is TGTGCCAGCAGCCCAAGCCCGGTGACAGGGCAGAACACTGAAGCTTTCTTT.

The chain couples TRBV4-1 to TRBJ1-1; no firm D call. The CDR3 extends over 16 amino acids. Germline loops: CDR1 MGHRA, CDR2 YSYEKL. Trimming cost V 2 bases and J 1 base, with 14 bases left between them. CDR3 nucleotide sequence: TGCGCCAGCAGCCAACACTTCCCTAACAAGAACACTGAAGCTTTCTTT. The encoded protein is CASSQHFPNKNTEAFF.

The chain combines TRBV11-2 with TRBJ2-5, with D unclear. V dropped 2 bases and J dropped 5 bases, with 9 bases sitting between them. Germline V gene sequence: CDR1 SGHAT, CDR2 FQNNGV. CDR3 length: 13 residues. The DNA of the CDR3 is TGTGCCAGCAGCTTACTAGGCGCGGAGACCCAGTACTTC. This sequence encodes CASSLLGAETQYF.

The CDR3 bases are TGTGCCAGCAGCTTGAGGGTTGAGTACAATGAGCAGTTCTTC. This encodes CASSLRVEYNEQFF. The chain employs TRBV5-5 and TRBJ2-1; D not certain. Trimming cost V 1 base and J 4 bases, with 9 bases left between them. The CDR3 consists of 14 residues. Per the germline V gene, CDR1 is SGHKS and CDR2 is YYEKEE (reference sequence).

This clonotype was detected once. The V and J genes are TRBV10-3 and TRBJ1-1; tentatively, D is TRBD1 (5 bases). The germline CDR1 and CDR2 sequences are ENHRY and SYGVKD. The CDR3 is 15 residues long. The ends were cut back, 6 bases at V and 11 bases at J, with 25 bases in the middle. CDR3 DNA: TGTGCCATCAGCGTTGACGTGGGGGGTTTCCCGCGGGCTTTCTTT. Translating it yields CAISVDVGGFPRAFF.

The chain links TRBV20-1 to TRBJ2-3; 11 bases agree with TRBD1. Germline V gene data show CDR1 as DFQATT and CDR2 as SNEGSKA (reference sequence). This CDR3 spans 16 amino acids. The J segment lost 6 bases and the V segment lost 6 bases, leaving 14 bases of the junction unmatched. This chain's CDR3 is CSAPPGQGVFSDTQYF. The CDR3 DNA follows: TGCAGTGCCCCCCCGGGACAGGGGGTTTTTAGCGATACGCAGTATTTT.

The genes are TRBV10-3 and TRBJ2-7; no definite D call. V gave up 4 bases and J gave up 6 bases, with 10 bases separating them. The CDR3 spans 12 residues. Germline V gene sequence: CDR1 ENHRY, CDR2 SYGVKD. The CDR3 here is CAISARPSEQYF. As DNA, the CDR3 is TGTGCCATCAGTGCCCGACCAAGCGAGCAGTACTTC.

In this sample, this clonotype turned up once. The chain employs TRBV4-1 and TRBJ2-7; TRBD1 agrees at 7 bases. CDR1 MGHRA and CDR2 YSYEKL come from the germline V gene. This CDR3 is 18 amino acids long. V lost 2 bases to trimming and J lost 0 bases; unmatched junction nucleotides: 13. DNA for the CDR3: TGCGCCAGCAGCCAACAGGGACAGAACGGGATTAACTCCTACGAGCAGTACTTC. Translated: CASSQQGQNGINSYEQYF.

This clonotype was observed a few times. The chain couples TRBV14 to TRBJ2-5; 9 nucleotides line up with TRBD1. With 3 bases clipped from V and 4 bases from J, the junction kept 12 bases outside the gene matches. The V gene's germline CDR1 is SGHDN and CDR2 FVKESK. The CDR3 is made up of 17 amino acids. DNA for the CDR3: TGTGCCAGCAGCCATCCCTCATGGGACAGGGAGAGAGAGACCCAGTACTTC. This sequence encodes CASSHPSWDRERETQYF.

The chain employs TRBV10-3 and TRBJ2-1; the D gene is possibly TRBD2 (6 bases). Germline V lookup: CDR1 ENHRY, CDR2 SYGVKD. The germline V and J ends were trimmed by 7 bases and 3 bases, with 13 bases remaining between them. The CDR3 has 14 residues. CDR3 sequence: CAITMGSGYNEQFF. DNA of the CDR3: TGTGCCATCACTATGGGTAGCGGCTACAATGAGCAGTTCTTC.

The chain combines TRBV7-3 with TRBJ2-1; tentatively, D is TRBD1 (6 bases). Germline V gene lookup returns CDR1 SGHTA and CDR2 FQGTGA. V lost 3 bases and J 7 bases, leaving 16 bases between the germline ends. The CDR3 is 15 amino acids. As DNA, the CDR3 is TGTGCCAGCAGCTTTTGGCCTCGAGGGGGTAATGAGCAGTTCTTC. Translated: CASSFWPRGGNEQFF.

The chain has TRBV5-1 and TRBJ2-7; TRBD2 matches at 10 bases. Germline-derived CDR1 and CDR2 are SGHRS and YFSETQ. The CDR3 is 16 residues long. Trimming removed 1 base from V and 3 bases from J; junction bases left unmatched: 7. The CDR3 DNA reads TGCGCCAGCAGCTTGCAGTGGCCTAGCGGGGGCTACGAGCAGTACTTC. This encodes CASSLQWPSGGYEQYF.

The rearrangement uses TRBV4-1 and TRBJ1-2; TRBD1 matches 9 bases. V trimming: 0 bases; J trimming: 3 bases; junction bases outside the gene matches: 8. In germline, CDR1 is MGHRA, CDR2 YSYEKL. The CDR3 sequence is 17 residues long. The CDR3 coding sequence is TGCGCCAGCAGCCAAGACCCAGAAGGGACAGGGTACTATGGCTACACCTTC. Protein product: CASSQDPEGTGYYGYTF.

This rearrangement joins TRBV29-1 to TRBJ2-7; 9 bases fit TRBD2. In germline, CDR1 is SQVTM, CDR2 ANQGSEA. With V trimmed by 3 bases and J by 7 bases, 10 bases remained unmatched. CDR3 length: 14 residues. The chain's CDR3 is CSVDPSGDLREQYF. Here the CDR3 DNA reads TGCAGCGTTGATCCTAGCGGGGATCTACGGGAGCAGTACTTC.

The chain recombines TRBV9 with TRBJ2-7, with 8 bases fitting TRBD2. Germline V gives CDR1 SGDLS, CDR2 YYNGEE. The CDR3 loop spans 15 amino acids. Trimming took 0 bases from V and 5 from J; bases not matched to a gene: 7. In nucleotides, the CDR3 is TGTGCCAGCAGCGTAGACGGTACTAGCGGCCACGAGCAGTACTTC. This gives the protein CASSVDGTSGHEQYF.

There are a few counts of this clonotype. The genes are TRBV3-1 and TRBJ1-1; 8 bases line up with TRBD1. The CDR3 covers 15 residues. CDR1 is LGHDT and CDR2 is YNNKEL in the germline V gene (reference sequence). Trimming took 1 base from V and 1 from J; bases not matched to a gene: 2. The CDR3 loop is CASSQVGTGNTEAFF. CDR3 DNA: TGTGCCAGCAGCCAAGTCGGGACAGGGAACACTGAAGCTTTCTTT.

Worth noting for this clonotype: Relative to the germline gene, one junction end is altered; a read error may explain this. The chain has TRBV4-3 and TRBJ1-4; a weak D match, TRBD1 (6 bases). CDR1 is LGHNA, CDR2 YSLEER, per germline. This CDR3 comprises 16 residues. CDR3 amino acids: CASSQGTEATNEKLFF. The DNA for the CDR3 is TGCGCCAGCAGCCAAGGGACAGAAGCAACAAATGAAAAACTGTTTTTT.

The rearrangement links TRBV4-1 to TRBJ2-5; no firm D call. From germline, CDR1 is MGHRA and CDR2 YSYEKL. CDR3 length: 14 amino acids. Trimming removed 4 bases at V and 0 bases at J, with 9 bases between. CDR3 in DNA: TGCGCCAGCAGCCGTTTCGGAAACCAAGAGACCCAGTACTTC. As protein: CASSRFGNQETQYF.

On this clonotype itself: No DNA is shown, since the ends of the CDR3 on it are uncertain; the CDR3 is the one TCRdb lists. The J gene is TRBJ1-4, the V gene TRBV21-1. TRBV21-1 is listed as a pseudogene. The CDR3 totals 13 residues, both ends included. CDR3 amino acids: CASSRPVLKNCFF.

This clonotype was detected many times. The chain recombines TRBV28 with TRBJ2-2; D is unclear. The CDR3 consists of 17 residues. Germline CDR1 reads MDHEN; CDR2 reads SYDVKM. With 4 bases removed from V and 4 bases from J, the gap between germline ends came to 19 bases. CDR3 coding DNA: TGTGCCAGCAGTTCTATAGGGCCCTCCCACCTCACCGGGGAGCTGTTTTTT. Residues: CASSSIGPSHLTGELFF.

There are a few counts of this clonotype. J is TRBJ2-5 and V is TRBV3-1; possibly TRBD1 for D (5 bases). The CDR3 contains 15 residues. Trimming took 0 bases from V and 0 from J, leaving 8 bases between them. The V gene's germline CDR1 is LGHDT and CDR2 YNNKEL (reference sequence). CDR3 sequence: CASSQDLRDQETQYF. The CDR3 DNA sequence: TGTGCCAGCAGCCAAGATCTCAGGGACCAAGAGACCCAGTACTTC.

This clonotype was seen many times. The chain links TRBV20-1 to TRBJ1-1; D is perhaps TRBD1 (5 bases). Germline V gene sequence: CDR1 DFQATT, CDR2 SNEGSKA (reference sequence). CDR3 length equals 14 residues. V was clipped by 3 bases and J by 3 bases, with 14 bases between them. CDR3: CSAREGPGHTEAFF. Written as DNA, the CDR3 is TGCAGTGCTAGGGAGGGCCCAGGGCACACTGAAGCTTTCTTT.